This T cell receptor beta chain came from a study of response to subunit inactivated influenza vaccine. As for this clonotype: Antigen: not known.

The germline CDR1 and CDR2 sequences are SEHNR and FQNEAQ (reference sequence). CDR3 length: 17 residues. J was trimmed by 1 base and V by 5 bases; bases with no gene match: 8. The study, taken as a whole, reports: The authors offered the suggestion that each seasonal influenza vaccination recruits few new T cells.

TCRdb re-derived calls from the RT-PCR reads in MiXCR, one entry per CDR3 protein. The profile shows 490,000 or so distinct CDR3 sequences, 7.5% to 8.5% of them singletons. The receptor's source is a man between 50 and 70 years old who received an inactivated influenza vaccine. The sample in question was PBMCs from blood, obtained about 24 months after vaccination. This rearrangement joins TRBV7-9 to TRBJ1-1, with 12 bases that match TRBD1. The CDR3 nucleotides read TGTGCCAGCAGCGTGGGACAGGGGGCGCGGGGGAACACTGAAGCTTTCTTT. Translated: CASSVGQGARGNTEAFF.